The following is a T cell receptor (beta chain) sequence with its context. The antigen remains unidentified. The sample originates from a study of early T cells in non-severe SARS-CoV-2 infection. Study-level results: Matches to VDJdb favored anti-spike CD8 responses and missed private and CD4 specificities.

V was pared by 7 bases and J by 4 bases, with 13 bases between. This CDR3 has 13 amino acids. CDR1 is SGHTA, CDR2 FQGTGA, per germline. MiXCR, run by TCRdb on the 5' RACE reads, gives a single entry per CDR3 protein. Of tens of thousands of distinct CDR3 sequences in the sample, around an eighth are singletons; the top ten hold around 3.3%. The gene calls are TRBV7-3 and TRBJ2-5; unclear D gene. The material sequenced was whole blood. The sequence was collected from an adult who was a healthcare worker with PCR-confirmed SARS-CoV-2 infection or an uninfected control (not recorded which). The CDR3 is CASIPGKGETQYF. CDR3 nucleotides: TGTGCCAGCATCCCAGGCAAGGGAGAGACCCAGTACTTC.